The 30 T cell receptor beta chains below were found in one sample sequenced in a study of identical twins. MiXCR, applied by TCRdb to the 5' RACE reads, yields one record per CDR3 protein. The sample holds around 230,000 distinct CDR3 sequences; around 6.5% are singletons and the top ten take about 14%. The same specimen was also included in a second study, on T cells expressing NK-cell markers.

The specimen was CD8+ T cells sorted from blood. These receptors all come from a young woman in good health.

As to this clonotype: One base away lies a much larger clone, so this may be a sequencing read error. The V and J genes are TRBV7-9 and TRBJ1-3; D remains ambiguous. The germline V gene has CDR1 SEHNR and CDR2 FQNEAQ (reference sequence). The CDR3 covers 16 residues. V was pared by 5 bases and J by 6 bases, with 20 bases between. CDR3 region: CASSLAGPSGANTIYF. The CDR3 DNA reads as TGTGCCAGCAGCCTCGCCGGGCCATCCGGCGCAAACACCATATATTTT.

This clonotype was recorded many times. The chain joins TRBV12-3 or TRBV12-4 to TRBJ2-7; D is undetermined. Trimming shortened V by 3 bases and J by 2 bases, and 11 bases separated the two germline ends. CDR3 length equals 14 residues. The CDR3 region is CASSFEGNPYEQYF. CDR3 in DNA: TGTGCCAGCAGTTTTGAAGGTAACCCCTACGAGCAGTACTTC.

At least ten counts were recorded for this clonotype. V and J are TRBV14 and TRBJ1-1; D might be TRBD1 (5 bases). CDR1 and CDR2 (germline): SGHDN, FVKESK. The CDR3 is 18 amino acids. Between the trimmed V and J ends, which lost 4 bases and 0 bases, there was a span of 21 bases. CDR3 loop: CASSPSWLEEGLNTEAFF. CDR3 in DNA: TGTGCCAGCAGCCCATCGTGGCTCGAAGAGGGGTTGAACACTGAAGCTTTCTTT.

The V and J genes are TRBV4-3 and TRBJ1-6, with D tentatively TRBD1 (6 bases). In germline, CDR1 is LGHNA, CDR2 YSLEER. The length of the CDR3 is 17 residues. Trimming shortened V by 0 bases and J by 9 bases, and 18 bases separated the two germline ends. This chain's CDR3 is CASSQEIRDSRGSPLHF. CDR3 nucleotide sequence: TGCGCCAGCAGCCAAGAAATCCGGGACTCCAGGGGTTCACCCCTCCACTTT.

This rearrangement joins TRBV19 to TRBJ2-7, with D maybe TRBD1 (6 bases). The germline gives CDR1 LNHDA, CDR2 SQIVND (reference sequence). Trimming cost V 1 base and J 6 bases, with 16 bases left between them. The CDR3 covers 15 residues. The CDR3 loop reads CASSIGPGTNSEQYF. CDR3 in DNA: TGTGCCAGTAGTATAGGGCCCGGGACAAATTCCGAGCAGTACTTC.

This clonotype turned up a few times. V and J are TRBV7-9 and TRBJ2-1; D not certain. The CDR3 sequence is 14 residues long. V lost 5 bases and J 8 bases, leaving 16 bases between the germline ends. Germline lookup yields CDR1 SEHNR and CDR2 FQNEAQ (reference sequence). CDR3 region: CASSATRLAHEQFF. The CDR3 DNA reads TGTGCCAGCAGCGCGACTCGTCTGGCCCATGAGCAGTTCTTC.

The gene calls are TRBV7-9 and TRBJ2-4; D may be TRBD1 (6 bases). The germline V gene has CDR1 SEHNR and CDR2 FQNEAQ (reference sequence). This CDR3 has 15 residues. Between the trimmed V and J ends, which lost 3 bases and 1 base, there was a span of 10 bases. The CDR3 DNA reads TGTGCCAGCAGCTTGGGGCAGGGGGCCAAAAACATTCAGTACTTC. Translated: CASSLGQGAKNIQYF.

This clonotype was counted many times. This chain joins TRBV5-5 and TRBJ2-7, with TRBD1 matching over 10 bases. The CDR3 sequence is 15 residues long. J lost 7 bases, V lost 5 bases, and 12 bases had no gene match. Germline loops: CDR1 SGHKS, CDR2 YYEKEE (reference sequence). DNA of the CDR3: TGTGCCAGCAGTCACGACAGGGGGCCTTTGAGAGAGCAGTACTTC. Protein product: CASSHDRGPLREQYF.

This clonotype was counted many times. The rearrangement links TRBV30 to TRBJ2-2; D is ambiguous. The V end was cut by 0 bases, the J end by 6 bases, with 2 bases between. The germline V gene encodes CDR1 GTSNPN and CDR2 SVGIG (reference sequence). The CDR3 contains 11 residues. The CDR3 is CAWSVPGELFF. The CDR3 nucleotides are TGTGCCTGGAGTGTACCCGGGGAGCTGTTTTTT. Looking up the rest from reference TRBV30 and TRBJ2-2 gives the full variable domain: SQTIHQWPATLVQPVGSPLSLECTVEGTSNPNLYWYRQAAGRGLQLLFYSVGIGQISSEVPQNLSASRPQDRQFILSSKKLLLSDSGFYLCAWSVPGELFFGEGSRLTVL.

This clonotype showed up just a few times. The junction departs from the called germline gene at one end, perhaps through a read error. This chain connects TRBV6-2 or TRBV6-3 to TRBJ2-1, with D maybe TRBD1 (6 bases). Germline CDR1 reads MNHEY; CDR2 reads SVGEGT. This CDR3 comprises 13 residues. CDR3 protein: CASTFRRDKEQFF. The CDR3 coding sequence is TGTGCCAGCACCTTCCGCCGGGACAAAGAGCAGTTCTTC.

The table lists this clonotype with a few counts. CDR3 sequence: CASSSPAREGYTF. The DNA of the CDR3 is TGTGCCAGCAGCTCGCCAGCTCGGGAGGGCTACACCTTC. The chain links TRBV7-9 to TRBJ1-2; D is ambiguous. Germline V CDR1 and CDR2: SEHNR, FQNEAQ (reference sequence). Trimming removed 4 bases from V and 8 bases from J, with 14 bases in between. This CDR3 is built from 13 residues.

This clonotype occurred a few times. The chain has TRBV27 and TRBJ2-2; either TRBD1 or TRBD2 may supply D (5 bases each). Per the germline V gene, CDR1 is MNHEY and CDR2 is SMNVEV (reference sequence). V lost 7 bases to trimming and J lost 0 bases, with 18 bases between them. The CDR3 has 17 amino acids. CDR3 protein: CASKSYIRDANTGELFF. For the CDR3, the DNA is TGTGCCAGCAAGTCCTACATCCGGGACGCGAACACCGGGGAGCTGTTTTTT.

The J gene is TRBJ2-1, the V gene TRBV7-3; 9 bases fit TRBD2. The germline V gene encodes CDR1 SGHTA and CDR2 FQGTGA. The CDR3 is 16 residues long. V was clipped by 2 bases and J by 4 bases; unmatched bases: 6. CDR3 in DNA: TGTGCCAGCAGCTTATGGGGTAGCGGGGGTTACAATGAGCAGTTCTTC. This encodes CASSLWGSGGYNEQFF.

The chain has TRBV2 and TRBJ2-1; D may match TRBD1 or TRBD2 (6 bases each). Germline assignment: CDR1 SNHLY and CDR2 FYNNEI. Trimming left V 7 bases short and J 5 bases short, with 18 bases between. This CDR3 comprises 15 residues. CDR3 nucleotide sequence: TGTGCCAGCACCTCCTGGGGGGACACCAACAATGAGCAGTTCTTC. It specifies CASTSWGDTNNEQFF.

Only a few counts were recorded for this clonotype. This rearrangement joins TRBV10-3 to TRBJ2-3, with TRBD2 matching 9 bases. The CDR3 sequence is 14 residues long. The junction had 4 bases not matched to a gene; V was cut back by 7 bases and J by 2 bases. Germline CDR1 and CDR2: ENHRY and SYGVKD. The CDR3 region is CAITAGGLTDTQYF. CDR3 sequence (DNA): TGTGCCATCACAGCGGGGGGCCTCACAGATACGCAGTATTTT.

The CDR3 is CASSSGQVAEQFF. The CDR3 nucleotides read TGTGCCAGCAGTTCGGGCCAAGTGGCTGAGCAGTTCTTC. The J gene is TRBJ2-1, the V gene TRBV2, with D unclear. Germline CDR1 is SNHLY and CDR2 is FYNNEI. The CDR3 is 13 residues long. The V end lost 5 bases, the J end lost 9 bases, and 14 bases lay between the germline ends.

For the CDR3, the DNA is TGTGCCGGCGAAGGGGTAGGCGGGGAGCTGTTTTTT. This sequence encodes CAGEGVGGELFF. V and J are TRBV9 and TRBJ2-2, with D perhaps TRBD1 (5 bases). Germline loops: CDR1 SGDLS, CDR2 YYNGEE. V dropped 10 bases and J dropped 7 bases, with 14 bases sitting between them. The CDR3 spans 12 residues.

The chain links TRBV6-1 to TRBJ2-6; D is uncertain. Germline V gene lookup returns CDR1 MNHNS and CDR2 SASEGT. With 4 bases removed from V and 1 base from J, the gap between germline ends came to 8 bases. The CDR3 spans 15 residues. This chain's CDR3 is CASSVGQSGANVLTF. CDR3 DNA sequence: TGTGCCAGCAGTGTAGGTCAGTCTGGGGCCAACGTCCTGACTTTC.

This clonotype was detected ten times or more. The chain couples TRBV12-3 or TRBV12-4 to TRBJ2-7, with 7 bases matching TRBD1. The V and J ends lost 7 bases and 4 bases, in that order; junction bases with no gene match: 7. This CDR3 region has 13 residues. CDR3 protein: CASTRSQGYEQYF. The CDR3 DNA follows: TGTGCCAGCACCCGGTCACAGGGGTACGAGCAGTACTTC.

This clonotype has a handful of counts. The CDR3 DNA reads TGTGCCAGCCTCAGGGAAAACACCGGGGAGCTGTTTTTT. Translated: CASLRENTGELFF. The chain uses TRBV2 and TRBJ2-2; a weak D match, TRBD1 (5 bases). Deletions cut 8 bases from V and 2 bases from J, with 9 bases between. This CDR3 is built from 13 residues. The germline gives CDR1 SNHLY, CDR2 FYNNEI.

At least ten counts were recorded for this clonotype. This sequence joins TRBV10-2 and TRBJ2-1; possibly TRBD2 for D (6 bases). The CDR3 runs to 14 residues. CDR1 and CDR2 (germline): WSHSY, SAAADI. Trimming cost V 6 bases and J 4 bases, with 13 bases left between them. CDR3 sequence (DNA): TGCGCCAGCAGGCCAGCGGGCCCATACAATGAGCAGTTCTTC. The encoded protein is CASRPAGPYNEQFF.

On this clonotype itself: The junction departs from the called germline gene at one end, perhaps through a read error. The CDR3 region is CASSLAGGPESF. The CDR3 nucleotides read TGTGCCAGCTCACTAGCGGGGGGGCCCGAATCCTTC. This chain joins TRBV12-3 or TRBV12-4 and TRBJ2-1; 13 bases agree with TRBD2. This CDR3 is 12 amino acids long.

The V gene is TRBV7-8, the J gene TRBJ2-1, with 9 bases that match TRBD2. CDR3 length: 17 residues. V shed 1 base, J shed 5 bases, and the junction held 9 bases outside the gene matches. Germline CDR1 and CDR2: SGHVS and FQNEAQ. The CDR3 region is CASSLVGLAGIHNEQFF. The DNA for the CDR3 is TGTGCCAGCAGCTTAGTAGGGCTAGCGGGAATCCACAATGAGCAGTTCTTC.

This clonotype was detected many times. V gene TRBV29-1 combines with J gene TRBJ1-2; D uncertain. Germline values: CDR1 SQVTM, CDR2 ANQGSEA. V was cut by 6 bases and J by 2 bases, with 13 bases left in between. The CDR3 has 13 residues. The DNA of the CDR3 is TGCAGCGTAAGGACGGAACCCAACTATGGCTACACCTTC. Translation gives CSVRTEPNYGYTF.

The chain has TRBV6-5 and TRBJ2-5; 8 bases line up with TRBD2. The CDR3 loop spans 14 amino acids. Germline values: CDR1 MNHEY, CDR2 SVGAGI. The V and J ends lost 2 bases and 5 bases, in that order; junction bases with no gene match: 4. The CDR3 nucleotides read TGTGCCAGCAGTTACCCCGGGGGGGGGGAGACCCAGTACTTC. Translation: CASSYPGGGETQYF.

This clonotype was found a few times. J is TRBJ1-1 and V is TRBV4-3; D remains unclear. V was pared by 1 base and J by 4 bases, with 10 bases between. Germline values: CDR1 LGHNA, CDR2 YSLEER. This CDR3 has 14 amino acids. Here the CDR3 DNA reads TGCGCCAGCAGCCAAGTATTGAGGAGCACTGAAGCTTTCTTT. It is translated as CASSQVLRSTEAFF.

This chain links TRBV7-9 with TRBJ2-5, with 7 bases lining up with TRBD2. Germline loops: CDR1 SEHNR, CDR2 FQNEAQ (reference sequence). The ends lost 6 bases at V and 3 bases at J; junction bases unmatched: 16. The CDR3 runs to 17 residues. In DNA, the CDR3 is TGTGCCAGCAGGCCGGGGAGGGCCTATGGGGAAAAAGAGACCCAGTACTTC. Protein product: CASRPGRAYGEKETQYF. Full variable domain (remainder filled in from reference TRBV7-9 and TRBJ2-5): DTGVSQNPRHKITKRGQNVTFRCDPISEHNRLYWYRQTLGQGPEFLTYFQNEAQLEKSRLLSDRFSAERPKGSFSTLEIQRTEQGDSAMYLCASRPGRAYGEKETQYFGPGTRLLVL.

This clonotype occurred a few times. This chain links TRBV2 with TRBJ2-1; 9 bases line up with TRBD2. The CDR3 spans 16 residues. Germline V gene lookup returns CDR1 SNHLY and CDR2 FYNNEI. J gave up 2 bases and V 7 bases, and 9 bases lay outside the gene matches. CDR3 DNA: TGTGCCAGCATCTCCCCCTCTAGCGGGACCTACAATGAGCAGTTCTTC. Translating gives CASISPSSGTYNEQFF.

The chain combines TRBV5-6 with TRBJ2-7; possibly TRBD1 or TRBD2 for D (5 bases each). This CDR3 comprises 14 residues. The germline gives CDR1 SGHDT, CDR2 YYEEEE. V dropped 2 bases and J dropped 2 bases, with 11 bases sitting between them. CDR3 bases: TGTGCCAGCAGCTTCGGGACGGCTGCCTACGAGCAGTACTTC. This sequence encodes CASSFGTAAYEQYF.

The chain has TRBV9 and TRBJ2-1, with 12 bases fitting TRBD2. This CDR3 spans 20 amino acids. The trim removed 4 bases at V and 0 bases at J, leaving 14 bases unmatched. CDR1 SGDLS and CDR2 YYNGEE come from the germline V gene. CDR3 protein: CASSHPFRTSGDSSYNEQFF. The CDR3 nucleotides read TGTGCCAGCAGCCACCCGTTTAGGACTAGCGGGGATAGCTCCTACAATGAGCAGTTCTTC.